Following are 14 T cell receptor beta chains from one sample sequenced in a study of response to subunit inactivated influenza vaccine. In TCRdb, the RT-PCR reads were re-called with MiXCR into one record per CDR3 protein. The repertoire holds approximately 520,000 distinct CDR3 sequences, less than 30% seen once, with approximately 2% in the top ten. The sequencing here drew on CD4+ T cells sorted from PBMCs, taken about 5 days after vaccination. These receptors came from a man in his forties or fifties who received an inactivated influenza vaccine.

There are a few counts of this clonotype. The gene calls are TRBV18 and TRBJ1-1; D unresolved. The V end was cut by 0 bases, the J end by 5 bases, with 13 bases between. The CDR3 consists of 15 residues. Germline V gives CDR1 KGHSH, CDR2 LQKENI. CDR3 loop: CASSPPFGGETEAFF. The CDR3 coding sequence is TGTGCCAGCTCACCACCGTTCGGTGGGGAAACTGAAGCTTTCTTT.

This clonotype showed up just a few times. The chain couples TRBV27 to TRBJ2-2; maybe TRBD2 (5 bases). With 5 bases removed from V and 5 bases from J, the gap between germline ends came to 18 bases. Germline CDR1 reads MNHEY; CDR2 reads SMNVEV (reference sequence). This CDR3 spans 16 amino acids. As DNA, the CDR3 is TGTGCCAGCAGTAGGCGGCACTCCCGAGGGACCGGGGAGCTGTTTTTT. Translating it yields CASSRRHSRGTGELFF.

The chain links TRBV12-3 or TRBV12-4 to TRBJ2-7, with D tentatively TRBD1 (5 bases). The CDR3 covers 15 residues. V was shortened by 4 bases and J by 0 bases, with 13 bases between the two germline ends. CDR3 sequence (DNA): TGTGCCAGCAGTTCTCAGGGTGGGTTCTCCTACGAGCAGTACTTC. Its translation is CASSSQGGFSYEQYF.

This clonotype was counted only a few times. The gene calls are TRBV7-2 and TRBJ2-7; possibly TRBD1 for D (6 bases). Germline V gene sequence: CDR1 SGHTA, CDR2 FQGNSA. The CDR3 has 12 amino acids. Trimming stripped 5 bases from V and 6 bases from J, with 11 bases between. The CDR3 DNA follows: TGTGCCAGCAGCCTGGACAGATTCGAGCAGTACTTC. Amino acids: CASSLDRFEQYF.

Comment on this clonotype: Given the absence of the conserved phenylalanine or tryptophan at the CDR3 end, a read error is likely. The chain links TRBV12-3 or TRBV12-4 to TRBJ2-5, with 7 bases identical to TRBD2. The CDR3 is 13 residues long. J lost 2 bases, V lost 7 bases, and 4 bases had no gene match. CDR3 bases: TGTGCCAGCACTCGGACTAGTCAAGAGACCCAGTACTTG. Protein: CASTRTSQETQYL.

The sample holds a few counts of this clonotype. This chain connects TRBV18 to TRBJ2-5; 7 bases line up with TRBD1. CDR1 and CDR2 (germline): KGHSH, LQKENI. J was trimmed by 14 bases and V by 3 bases; bases with no gene match: 9. The CDR3 covers 12 residues. In DNA, the CDR3 is TGTGCCAGCTCACCCTCGGACAGGCGGAAATACTTC. Protein product: CASSPSDRRKYF.

This chain joins TRBV29-1 and TRBJ2-3; 7 bases are a match to TRBD1. Germline CDR1 is SQVTM and CDR2 is ANQGSEA. This CDR3 is 12 amino acids long. Trimming cost V 3 bases and J 6 bases; bases outside gene matches: 3. For the CDR3, the DNA is TGCAGCGTTGAGAAGGGGGCTGATACGCAGTATTTT. Translated: CSVEKGADTQYF.

This clonotype has ten or more counts. CDR3 DNA sequence: TGTGCCAGCAGCTTAGCGTGGGGAGATACGCAGTATTTT. As protein: CASSLAWGDTQYF. The chain joins TRBV7-9 to TRBJ2-3, with D unclear. Germline V lookup: CDR1 SEHNR, CDR2 FQNEAQ (reference sequence). There are 13 residues in the CDR3. The ends were cut back, 0 bases at V and 5 bases at J, with 6 bases in the middle.

The genes are TRBV7-8 and TRBJ2-6, with 7 bases matching TRBD1. J lost 0 bases, V lost 4 bases, and 15 bases had no gene match. Germline loops: CDR1 SGHVS, CDR2 FQNEAQ. The CDR3 covers 20 residues. The CDR3 sequence: CASSSPAPGQLSSGANVLTF. The CDR3 DNA sequence: TGTGCCAGCAGCTCACCCGCCCCGGGACAGCTAAGCTCTGGGGCCAACGTCCTGACTTTC.

The J gene is TRBJ2-5, the V gene TRBV6-1; TRBD1 agrees at 12 bases. The CDR3 sequence is 16 residues long. Trimming cost V 6 bases and J 5 bases; bases outside gene matches: 10. CDR1 and CDR2 from the germline V gene are MNHNS and SASEGT. In nucleotides, the CDR3 is TGTGCCAGCAGCGGATACCGGGACAGGGGGCGGGAGACCCAGTACTTC. Its protein product is CASSGYRDRGRETQYF.

V and J are TRBV20-1 and TRBJ2-6, with 7 positions matching TRBD1. Germline V gives CDR1 DFQATT, CDR2 SNEGSKA (reference sequence). The CDR3 has 16 residues. V dropped 6 bases and J dropped 2; count of bases not matched to a gene: 10. Written as DNA, the CDR3 is TGCAGTGCCCTTGACAGGGTGCGCACTGGGGCCAACGTCCTGACTTTC. Translated, it gives CSALDRVRTGANVLTF.

The chain is built from TRBV20-1 and TRBJ1-6; possibly TRBD1 for D (6 bases). The CDR3 has 12 residues. The ends were cut back, 3 bases at V and 7 bases at J, with 7 bases in the middle. Per germline, CDR1 DFQATT and CDR2 SNEGSKA (reference sequence). DNA for the CDR3: TGCAGTGCTAGGGACAGAAATTCACCCCTCCACTTT. Protein product: CSARDRNSPLHF.

CDR3 DNA sequence: TGTGCCAGCAACGGACAGGGATCCTACAATGAGCAGTTCTTC. Its translation: CASNGQGSYNEQFF. This rearrangement joins TRBV7-9 to TRBJ2-1; 8 nucleotides agree with TRBD1. From germline, CDR1 is SEHNR and CDR2 FQNEAQ (reference sequence). The junction had 3 bases not matched to a gene; V was cut back by 7 bases and J by 1 base. The CDR3 runs to 14 residues. Full variable domain (rest looked up from reference TRBV7-9 and TRBJ2-1): DTGVSQNPRHKITKRGQNVTFRCDPISEHNRLYWYRQTLGQGPEFLTYFQNEAQLEKSRLLSDRFSAERPKGSFSTLEIQRTEQGDSAMYLCASNGQGSYNEQFFGPGTRLTVL.

This clonotype occurred a few times. An end of the junction differs from the germline gene, which may be a read error. This chain uses TRBV6-2 or TRBV6-3 with TRBJ2-1; D unresolved. The CDR3 contains 15 residues. CDR1 and CDR2 (germline): MNHEY, SVGEGT. DNA for the CDR3: TGTGCCAGCAGTTACTCCGTCATCTCCAACAATGAGCAGTTCTTC. This encodes CASSYSVISNNEQFF.